Described below is a single T cell receptor (beta chain) sequence and its context. Its antigen is unidentified. These data belong to a study of cytomegalovirus exposure and HLA in healthy donors. The wider study: The early release's HLA-typed donors yielded tens of millions of unique TCRs. Within the Caucasian-associated ancestry cluster were about 81% of the approximately 370 genotyped donors. Study-level findings and limits: Apart from CMV serostatus, no immune exposure information was available.

The PCR used 60 Vbeta and 13 Jbeta primers. The data were produced by immunoSEQ multiplex PCR, yet TCRdb's version contains in-frame clones alone and is incomplete. The sample lists under 150,000 clones, more than 65% occurring once. CDR1 and CDR2 (germline): LNHDA, SQIVND (reference sequence). V dropped 5 bases and J dropped 8; count of bases not matched to a gene: 11. CDR3 length: 15 residues. Sequenced: PBMCs. The V and J genes are TRBV19 and TRBJ2-3; 9 bases are shared with TRBD2. The sequence derives from a man between 18 and 29 years old in good health and CMV-seronegative. The CDR3 is CASSSRLAGPGTQYF. The CDR3 DNA reads as TGTGCCAGTAGTTCCCGGCTAGCGGGGCCTGGTACGCAGTATTTT.